The present T cell receptor (beta chain) was sequenced within a study of shared clonotypes between healthy human individuals. The CDR3 contains 15 residues. V lost 0 bases and J lost 5; bases outside the gene matches: 7. The germline V gene has CDR1 SGHRS and CDR2 YFSETQ. A note on this clone: The antigen remains unidentified.

Sequencing was at deep level. The assay was immunoSEQ multiplex PCR, and TCRdb's table has in-frame clones only and misses some. The table includes roughly 680,000 clones, 72% detected once. Study outcomes and limitations: About 5% of naive CD4 clonotypes were shared across several donors. An anticipated effect of sequencing depth on clonotype sharing among donors was recognized.

This TCR derives from a woman aged 30 to 39 in good health. The material sequenced was memory CD4+ T cells sorted from blood. Subset defined: CD45RA-negative fraction. The genes are TRBV5-1 and TRBJ2-7; 8 bases are shared with TRBD2. CDR3 in amino acids: CASSLDGRGVHEQYF. The CDR3 coding sequence is TGCGCCAGCAGCTTGGACGGGAGGGGTGTACACGAGCAGTACTTC.